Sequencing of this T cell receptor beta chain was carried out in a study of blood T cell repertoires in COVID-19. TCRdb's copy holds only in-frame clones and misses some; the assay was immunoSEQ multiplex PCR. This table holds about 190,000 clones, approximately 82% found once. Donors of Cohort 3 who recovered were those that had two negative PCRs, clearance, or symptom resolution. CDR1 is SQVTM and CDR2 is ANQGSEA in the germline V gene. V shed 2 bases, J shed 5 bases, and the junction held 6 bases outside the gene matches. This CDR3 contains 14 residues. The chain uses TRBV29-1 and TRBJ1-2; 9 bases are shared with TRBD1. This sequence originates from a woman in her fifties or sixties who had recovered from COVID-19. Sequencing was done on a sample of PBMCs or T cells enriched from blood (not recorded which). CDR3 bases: TGCAGCGTTGAAATGCCGGACAGGGGATATGGCTACACCTTC. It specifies CSVEMPDRGYGYTF.